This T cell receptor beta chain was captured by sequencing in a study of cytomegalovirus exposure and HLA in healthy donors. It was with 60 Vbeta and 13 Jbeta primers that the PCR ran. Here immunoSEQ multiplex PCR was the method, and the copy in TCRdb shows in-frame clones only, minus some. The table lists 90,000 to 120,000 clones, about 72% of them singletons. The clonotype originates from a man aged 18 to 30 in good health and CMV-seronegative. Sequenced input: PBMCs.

CDR3 sequence reads: CATSWAGRGTGELFF. In nucleotides, the CDR3 is TGTGCCACCAGCTGGGCAGGCCGGGGCACCGGGGAGCTGTTTTTT. This chain connects TRBV15 to TRBJ2-2; possible D gene TRBD2, 5 bases. The V end was cut by 5 bases, the J end by 4 bases, with 14 bases between. The CDR3 extends over 15 amino acids. Germline assignment: CDR1 LNHNV and CDR2 YYDKDF (reference sequence).